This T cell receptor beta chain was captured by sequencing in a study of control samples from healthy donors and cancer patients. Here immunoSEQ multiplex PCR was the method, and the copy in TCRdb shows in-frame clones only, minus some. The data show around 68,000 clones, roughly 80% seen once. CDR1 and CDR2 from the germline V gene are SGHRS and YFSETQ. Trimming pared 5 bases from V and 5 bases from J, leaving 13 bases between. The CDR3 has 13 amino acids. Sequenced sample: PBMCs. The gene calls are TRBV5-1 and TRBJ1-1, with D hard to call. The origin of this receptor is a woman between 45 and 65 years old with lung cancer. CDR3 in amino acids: CASSDDLGTEAFF. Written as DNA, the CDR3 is TGCGCCAGCAGTGATGACTTGGGGACTGAAGCTTTCTTT.